What follows are 12 T cell receptor beta chains derived from one specimen sequenced in a study of tumor-infiltrating lymphocytes in primary liver carcinoma. The tissue used was unsorted bulk material of about 19-30 mg. RNA and DNA were co-extracted from it with the AllPrep DNA/RNA mini kit. Making TCR beta cDNA involved around 520 ng total RNA and a constant-region primer. Three nested multiplex PCR rounds of slightly modified ARM-PCR generated TCR beta libraries. A C-beta reverse primer was combined with TRBV1-TRBV30 forward primers in the first two PCR rounds, and each round had about 10 cycles. TCRdb used MiXCR to reprocess the multiplex PCR reads, holding one entry per CDR3 protein. This sample has 90,000 to 100,000 distinct CDR3 sequences, with approximately 68% found just once. The sequencing sample was made of liver tumor tissue from sampling region 5. Subset: tumor region T5, tumor centre. These receptors all stem from a woman aged 55 to 70 with primary liver carcinoma and hepatitis B virus infection.

As concerns this clonotype: The junction shows a germline mismatch at one end, possibly a read error. This chain joins TRBV30 and TRBJ2-3; D unclear. Germline V gene sequence: CDR1 GTSNPN, CDR2 SVGIG (reference sequence). The CDR3 extends over 11 amino acids. The CDR3, as DNA: TGTGCCTGGAGTGTACAAGATAGGCAGTATTTT. Translating gives CAWSVQDRQYF.

The rearrangement links TRBV29-1 to TRBJ2-3, with 8 bases aligning to TRBD2. The CDR3 has 12 residues. In germline, CDR1 is SQVTM, CDR2 ANQGSEA. The CDR3 protein is CSTERGTDTQYF. The CDR3 DNA reads as TGCAGTACCGAGCGGGGGACAGATACGCAGTATTTT.

As regards this clonotype: A much larger clone sits a single nucleotide away, making a read error possible. This chain joins TRBV5-1 and TRBJ2-7; 7 bases map to TRBD2. Unmatched junction bases numbered 9, after V lost 4 bases and J lost 2 bases. Germline V CDR1 and CDR2: SGHRS, YFSETQ. The CDR3 length is 15 residues. CDR3 in amino acids: CASSTSGTNTYEQYF. Here the CDR3 DNA reads TGCGCCAGCAGCACCAGCGGGACTAACACCTACGAGCAGTACTTC.

Regarding this clonotype: The conserved phenylalanine or tryptophan is not found at the CDR3 terminus, so this likely reflects a read error. V and J are TRBV6-5 and TRBJ1-2, with D unclear. This CDR3 has 13 residues. Germline V lookup: CDR1 MNHEY, CDR2 SVGAGI. CDR3 loop: CTSSYFPNYGYTL. The CDR3 nucleotides read TGTACCAGCAGTTACTTCCCTAACTATGGCTACACCCTC.

This clonotype was picked up one time. The V gene is TRBV11-3, the J gene TRBJ2-7; D is unclear. Looked up from germline, CDR1 is SGHNT and CDR2 is YENEEA. The CDR3 is made up of 14 amino acids. Here the CDR3 reads CISSSGGSRNEQYF. The CDR3 DNA follows: TGTATCAGCAGTAGTGGCGGTTCCCGCAACGAGCAGTACTTC.

This clonotype has a count of ten or more. The CDR3 coding sequence is TGCAGCGTTCGGTTGAGGGGCGGATTGGGAGGCTACACCTTC. It specifies CSVRLRGGLGGYTF. The rearrangement joins TRBV29-1 to TRBJ1-2; possibly TRBD1 for D (5 bases). The CDR3 consists of 14 residues. CDR1 is SQVTM and CDR2 is ANQGSEA in the germline V gene. V was shortened by 5 bases and J by 8 bases, with 21 bases between the two germline ends.

As concerns this clonotype: A junction end diverges from the germline sequence, so it may reflect a read error. This sequence joins TRBV4-2 and TRBJ1-3, with D possibly TRBD1 on 5 matching bases. CDR3 length: 16 amino acids. Germline values: CDR1 LGHNA, CDR2 YNFKEQ. The CDR3 here is CDSSQDGASAGNTIYF. As DNA, the CDR3 is TGTGACAGCAGCCAAGATGGGGCTTCCGCCGGAAACACTATATATTTT.

Regarding this clonotype: As the CDR3 is not closed by the conserved phenylalanine or tryptophan, this likely results from a read error. The V gene is TRBV12-3 or TRBV12-4, the J gene TRBJ1-5; tentative D call: TRBD1 (6 bases). The CDR3 sequence is 15 residues long. V lost 5 bases to trimming and J lost 0 bases, with 11 bases between them. The CDR3 nucleotides read TGTGCCAGCAGTCCGACAGGTAATAGCAATCAGCCCCAGCATTTA. Translating gives CASSPTGNSNQPQHL.

The chain is built from TRBV19 and TRBJ2-3, with TRBD2 as a possible D gene (7 bases). Trimming took off 2 bases at V and 4 bases at J, with 16 bases between the two ends. Germline values: CDR1 LNHDA, CDR2 SQIVND (reference sequence). CDR3 length: 16 residues. CDR3 nucleotides: TGTGCCAGTAGTATACGGGGGGACACGAAGGCAGATACGCAGTATTTT. It codes for CASSIRGDTKADTQYF.

Note on this clonotype: This could be a read error, since a much larger clone is one nucleotide away. The rearrangement uses TRBV5-1 and TRBJ2-5; D gene ambiguous. V lost 3 bases and J 4 bases, leaving 7 bases between the germline ends. The CDR3 is made up of 12 amino acids. Germline assignment: CDR1 SGHRS and CDR2 YFSETQ. The DNA of the CDR3 is TGCGCCAGCAGCTCGACTTCAGAGACCCAGTACTTC. Encoded protein: CASSSTSETQYF.

Comment on this clonotype: One end of the junction varies from germline; a read error may be responsible. The J gene is TRBJ2-7, the V gene TRBV6-1, with a tentative D call TRBD2 (5 bases). Per the germline V gene, CDR1 is MNHNS and CDR2 is SASEGT. The CDR3 totals 14 residues. In DNA, the CDR3 is TGTGCCAGTAGTTCACAGCGGAGCTCCTACGAGCATTACTTC. It encodes CASSSQRSSYEHYF.

Concerning this clonotype: This may arise from a read error, as a much more abundant clone is one base away. V and J are TRBV6-6 and TRBJ2-3; D possibly uses TRBD1 or TRBD2 (8 bases each). The V and J ends lost 6 bases and 0 bases respectively, with 19 bases between them. The length of the CDR3 is 17 residues. Germline CDR1 and CDR2: MNHNY and SVGAGI (reference sequence). Here the CDR3 reads CASRYRGGTGSTDTQYF. The CDR3 nucleotides read TGTGCCAGCAGATACCGGGGGGGGACAGGCAGCACAGATACGCAGTATTTT.